The clone carrying this T cell receptor (beta chain) was counted ten times or more. The data stem from a study of Graves' ophthalmopathy and Graves' hyperthyroidism. Using RNA transcripts, the TCR beta CDR3 regions were amplified. Second-round multiplex PCR came after a first-round RT-PCR that employed HTBI primers. In TCRdb, the multiplex PCR reads were re-called with MiXCR into one record per CDR3 protein. The sample lists 220,000 or so distinct CDR3 sequences, around a fifth occurring once. CDR1 is ENHRY and CDR2 is SYGVKD in the germline V gene. The CDR3 consists of 14 residues. V was clipped by 10 bases and J by 0 bases, with 16 bases between them.

The chain carries TRBV10-3 and TRBJ2-7; TRBD1 is a possible D gene (6 bases). Sample: peripheral blood. The source of this sequence is a woman in her forties or fifties with Graves' ophthalmopathy. CDR3 DNA: TGTGCCACCGAAGGGGGAAGTCTCTCCTACGAGCAGTACTTC. This encodes CATEGGSLSYEQYF.